This T cell receptor (beta chain) was documented in a study of blood T cell repertoires in COVID-19. Study information: Nucleic acid was either cDNA or gDNA, and it came from T cells, B-cell-depleted T cells, or PBMCs.

V shed 7 bases, J shed 0 bases, and the junction held 4 bases outside the gene matches. The length of the CDR3 is 14 residues. Per germline, CDR1 ENHRY and CDR2 SYGVKD. While infection was still active, Seattle patients were enrolled and then followed longitudinally. Original data processing: From reference gene primer amplification, estimates of nucleated cell counts were derived. Clones were sequenced by immunoSEQ multiplex PCR, and TCRdb holds only the in-frame ones, with some missing. The DNA was the basis for D and trimming; V, J and clone size are from that table. The sample lists under 200,000 clones; roughly 81% were seen once.

The specimen sequenced was peripheral blood. This clonotype originated in a woman in her sixties or seventies with COVID-19, enrolled during active disease. The chain links TRBV10-3 to TRBJ2-3; 7 nucleotides align to TRBD1. CDR3 sequence reads: CAITDRTSTDTQYF. Written as DNA, the CDR3 is TGTGCCATCACGGACAGGACTAGCACAGATACGCAGTATTTT.